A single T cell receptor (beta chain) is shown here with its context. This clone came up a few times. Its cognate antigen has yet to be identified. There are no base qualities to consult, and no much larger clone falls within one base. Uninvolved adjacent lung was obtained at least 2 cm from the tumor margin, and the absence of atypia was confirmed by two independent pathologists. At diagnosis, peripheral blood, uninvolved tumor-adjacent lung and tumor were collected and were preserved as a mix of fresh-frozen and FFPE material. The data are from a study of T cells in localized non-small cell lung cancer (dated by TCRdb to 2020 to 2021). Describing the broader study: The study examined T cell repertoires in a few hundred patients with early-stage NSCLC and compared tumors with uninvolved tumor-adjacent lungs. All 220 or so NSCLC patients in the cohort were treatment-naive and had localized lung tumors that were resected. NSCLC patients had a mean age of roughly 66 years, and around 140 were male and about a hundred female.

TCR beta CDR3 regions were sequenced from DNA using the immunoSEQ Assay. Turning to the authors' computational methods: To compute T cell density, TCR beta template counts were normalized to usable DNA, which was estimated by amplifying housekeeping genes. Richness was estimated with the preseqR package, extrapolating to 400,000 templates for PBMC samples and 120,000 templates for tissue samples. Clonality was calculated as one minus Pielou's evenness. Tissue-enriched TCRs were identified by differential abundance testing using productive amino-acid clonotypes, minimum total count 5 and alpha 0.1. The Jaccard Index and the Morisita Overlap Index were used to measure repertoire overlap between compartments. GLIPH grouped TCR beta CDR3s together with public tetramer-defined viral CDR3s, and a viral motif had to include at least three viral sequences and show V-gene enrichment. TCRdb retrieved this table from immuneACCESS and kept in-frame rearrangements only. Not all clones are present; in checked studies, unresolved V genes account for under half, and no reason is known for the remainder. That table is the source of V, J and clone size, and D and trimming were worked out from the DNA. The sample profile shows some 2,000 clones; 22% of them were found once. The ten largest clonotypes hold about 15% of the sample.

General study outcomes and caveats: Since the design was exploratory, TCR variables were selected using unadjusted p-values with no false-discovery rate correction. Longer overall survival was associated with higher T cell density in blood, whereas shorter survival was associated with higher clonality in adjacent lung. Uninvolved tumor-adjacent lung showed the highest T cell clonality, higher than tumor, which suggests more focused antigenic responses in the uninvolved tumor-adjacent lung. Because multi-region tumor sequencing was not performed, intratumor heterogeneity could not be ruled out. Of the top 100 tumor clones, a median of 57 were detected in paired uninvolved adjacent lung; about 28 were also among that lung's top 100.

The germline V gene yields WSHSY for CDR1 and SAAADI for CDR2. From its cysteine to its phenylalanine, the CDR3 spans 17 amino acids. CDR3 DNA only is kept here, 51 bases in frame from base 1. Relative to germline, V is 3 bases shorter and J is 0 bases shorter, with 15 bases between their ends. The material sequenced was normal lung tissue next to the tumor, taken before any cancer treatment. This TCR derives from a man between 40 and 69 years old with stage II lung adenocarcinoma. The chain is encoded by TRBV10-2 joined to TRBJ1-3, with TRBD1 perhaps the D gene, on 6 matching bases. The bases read TGCGCCAGCAGTGAAGTCCTACAGGGTGCCTCTGGAAACACCATATATTTT. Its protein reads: CASSEVLQGASGNTIYF.